This TCR beta chain comes out of a study of neoadjuvant anti-PD-1 for oral cavity cancer. The overall study: Most patients had three to four biweekly doses of 3 mg/kg nivolumab before resection. Non-progressing patients received a fourth nivolumab dose near day 43, then surgery on days 50-56. Notes on the study in general: TCR analyses covered only a few patients per response group. Pretreatment Treg/Th17 ratio correlated inversely with post-treatment tumor clonality.

The germline V gene encodes CDR1 SEHNR and CDR2 FQNEAQ (reference sequence). V was clipped by 5 bases and J by 6 bases, with 20 bases between them. This CDR3 comprises 15 residues. Sequencing used immunoSEQ multiplex PCR; TCRdb keeps in-frame clones, though not all of them. There are around 7,500 clones in the sample; approximately 66% occur only once, and approximately 3% lies in the top ten. In the case of this clone: Antigen: not known.

Noted time point: after neoadjuvant nivolumab, at surgical resection. This chain connects TRBV7-9 to TRBJ2-7; D remains unclear. This material consisted of PBMCs, taken after nivolumab (anti-PD-1) treatment. This TCR came from a person aged 35-79 years with oral cavity squamous cell carcinoma. As DNA, the CDR3 is TGTGCCAGCAGCCGCCAAAGTCAACTCCGAGGCGAGCAGTACTTC. Amino acid sequence: CASSRQSQLRGEQYF.